This paragraph reports one T cell receptor (beta chain). Under the authors' procedure: Estimated nucleated cell counts came from reference gene primer amplification. Profiled with immunoSEQ multiplex PCR; TCRdb holds only in-frame clones, not every one. D and trimming were read from the DNA, whereas the V and J calls and clone size are those reported in that table. In the table there are 190,000 or so clones, 70% to 85% of which are singletons. The CDR3 has 16 residues. Trimming cost V 0 bases and J 6 bases; bases outside gene matches: 5. Germline values: CDR1 WNHNN, CDR2 SYGVQD (reference sequence). This record comes from a study of blood T cell repertoires in COVID-19. Study-wide background: COVID-19 samples collected from the United States, Italy and Spain covered acute and convalescent phases.

V gene TRBV10-1 combines with J gene TRBJ2-1, with TRBD2 identical over 10 bases. The sequence was collected from a human donor with acute or convalescent COVID-19. The donor label of this sample is uncertain. Sequencing was carried out using peripheral blood. CDR3 protein: CASSESGLAGVNEQFF. The CDR3 DNA sequence: TGCGCCAGCAGTGAGTCTGGTCTAGCGGGAGTCAATGAGCAGTTCTTC.